This TCR beta chain comes out of a study of T-cell reconstitution after alpha-beta-depleted transplantation in children (TCRdb year 2016). Background on the whole study: The study quantitatively tracked T-cell immune reconstitution after TCRalphabeta/CD19-depleted allogeneic hematopoietic cell transplantation in children using TCR repertoire profiling.

Between the V and J ends, shortened by 5 bases and 0 bases respectively, the junction contains 20 bases. Spanning cysteine to phenylalanine, the CDR3 consists of 18 amino acids. The only DNA kept is the CDR3, 54 bases in frame from the first base. CDR1 and CDR2, looked up from the germline V gene, are SGHVS and FNYEAQ. Study-level results and caveats: The high TCRbeta diversity at day 60 in some patients was ascribed to recipient T cells and intrathymic progenitors that had survived conditioning. Over subsequent months, a decline in hyperexpanded clone frequencies was noted, and after one year, T-cell counts and TCRbeta diversity were mostly ascribed to newly produced T cells. Apparently early alphabetaT-cell count recovery about two months after transplant reportedly relied on only several hundred rapidly expanded clones derived from non-depleted graft cells.

Library construction relied on PCR. Instrument on record: Illumina HiSeq 2500. Molecular barcoding was employed in the preparation of TCR libraries, with unique molecular identifiers being used to normalize TCRbeta repertoire quantification. TCRdb itself trimmed the public reads at Q25 with fastp, ran MiXCR and retained productive beta chains. Every entry covers one CDR3 protein and lists the most common genes and DNA from its rows. This sample has 330,000 or so distinct CDR3 sequences in its table, and around 7.3% of those were observed once. The top ten clones comprise around 10% of the sample. Points on this clonotype: Its antigen remains unidentified. No per-base quality is available; no much larger clone lies one base away.

According to the study, the label for this sample's treatment or condition signals: allogeneic hematopoietic cell transplantation with graft depleted of TCRalphabeta T cells and CD19 B cells. Transplant recipients were children who received TCRalphabeta/CD19-depleted allogeneic hematopoietic cell grafts. The sequencing here drew on peripheral blood, taken 360 days after TCRalphabeta/CD19-depleted stem cell transplant. This TCR was sampled from a female patient between 2 and 15 years old who had a stem cell transplant for Fanconi anemia, so the T cells may come from the graft donor. The chain couples TRBV7-6 to TRBJ2-4, with the D segment possibly TRBD1 or TRBD2, each aligning over 6 bases. The sequenced DNA: TGTGCCAGCAGCCAAAAATACAGGGAGGTGGGAGCCAAAAACATTCAGTACTTC. Its translation is CASSQKYREVGAKNIQYF.